This TCR beta chain was recovered during a study of regulatory T cells in long-lasting Graves disease. Trimming left V 11 bases short and J 7 bases short, with 14 bases between. This CDR3 has 11 amino acids. Study conclusions and caveats: Favoring TRBV28, TRBJ1-2 and TRBJ2-5 was a feature seen in persistent disease.

Arm-PCR of CDR3 regions and iRepertoire HTBI primers were used to build TCR beta libraries. TCRdb analysed the multiplex PCR reads with MiXCR anew, one entry per CDR3 protein. The data show 350,000 to 450,000 distinct CDR3 sequences, 10% to 15% seen once. The sample's time point: newly diagnosed GD, antithyroid drugs for less than 3 months. RNA extracted from PBMCs served as the sequencing template. This clonotype has ten or more counts. The antigen remains undetermined. The same specimen was also included in a second study, on T cells in Graves' hyperthyroidism and ophthalmopathy. From that study: Orbital computed tomography, thyroid ultrasound, serum thyroxine and TRAb, and clinical symptoms together informed the diagnoses. The TCR CDR3 first-round RT-PCR relied on the HTBI primer set.

The starting material was peripheral blood mononuclear cells (PBMCs), obtained at new diagnosis, from a patient treated with antithyroid drugs. The chain combines TRBV12-3 or TRBV12-4 with TRBJ1-1; D is perhaps TRBD1 (5 bases). The sequence came from a woman between 18 and 29 years old with Graves disease. CDR3 sequence: CAVIGGSEAFF. In nucleotides, the CDR3 is TGTGCCGTAATCGGGGGGAGTGAAGCTTTCTTT.